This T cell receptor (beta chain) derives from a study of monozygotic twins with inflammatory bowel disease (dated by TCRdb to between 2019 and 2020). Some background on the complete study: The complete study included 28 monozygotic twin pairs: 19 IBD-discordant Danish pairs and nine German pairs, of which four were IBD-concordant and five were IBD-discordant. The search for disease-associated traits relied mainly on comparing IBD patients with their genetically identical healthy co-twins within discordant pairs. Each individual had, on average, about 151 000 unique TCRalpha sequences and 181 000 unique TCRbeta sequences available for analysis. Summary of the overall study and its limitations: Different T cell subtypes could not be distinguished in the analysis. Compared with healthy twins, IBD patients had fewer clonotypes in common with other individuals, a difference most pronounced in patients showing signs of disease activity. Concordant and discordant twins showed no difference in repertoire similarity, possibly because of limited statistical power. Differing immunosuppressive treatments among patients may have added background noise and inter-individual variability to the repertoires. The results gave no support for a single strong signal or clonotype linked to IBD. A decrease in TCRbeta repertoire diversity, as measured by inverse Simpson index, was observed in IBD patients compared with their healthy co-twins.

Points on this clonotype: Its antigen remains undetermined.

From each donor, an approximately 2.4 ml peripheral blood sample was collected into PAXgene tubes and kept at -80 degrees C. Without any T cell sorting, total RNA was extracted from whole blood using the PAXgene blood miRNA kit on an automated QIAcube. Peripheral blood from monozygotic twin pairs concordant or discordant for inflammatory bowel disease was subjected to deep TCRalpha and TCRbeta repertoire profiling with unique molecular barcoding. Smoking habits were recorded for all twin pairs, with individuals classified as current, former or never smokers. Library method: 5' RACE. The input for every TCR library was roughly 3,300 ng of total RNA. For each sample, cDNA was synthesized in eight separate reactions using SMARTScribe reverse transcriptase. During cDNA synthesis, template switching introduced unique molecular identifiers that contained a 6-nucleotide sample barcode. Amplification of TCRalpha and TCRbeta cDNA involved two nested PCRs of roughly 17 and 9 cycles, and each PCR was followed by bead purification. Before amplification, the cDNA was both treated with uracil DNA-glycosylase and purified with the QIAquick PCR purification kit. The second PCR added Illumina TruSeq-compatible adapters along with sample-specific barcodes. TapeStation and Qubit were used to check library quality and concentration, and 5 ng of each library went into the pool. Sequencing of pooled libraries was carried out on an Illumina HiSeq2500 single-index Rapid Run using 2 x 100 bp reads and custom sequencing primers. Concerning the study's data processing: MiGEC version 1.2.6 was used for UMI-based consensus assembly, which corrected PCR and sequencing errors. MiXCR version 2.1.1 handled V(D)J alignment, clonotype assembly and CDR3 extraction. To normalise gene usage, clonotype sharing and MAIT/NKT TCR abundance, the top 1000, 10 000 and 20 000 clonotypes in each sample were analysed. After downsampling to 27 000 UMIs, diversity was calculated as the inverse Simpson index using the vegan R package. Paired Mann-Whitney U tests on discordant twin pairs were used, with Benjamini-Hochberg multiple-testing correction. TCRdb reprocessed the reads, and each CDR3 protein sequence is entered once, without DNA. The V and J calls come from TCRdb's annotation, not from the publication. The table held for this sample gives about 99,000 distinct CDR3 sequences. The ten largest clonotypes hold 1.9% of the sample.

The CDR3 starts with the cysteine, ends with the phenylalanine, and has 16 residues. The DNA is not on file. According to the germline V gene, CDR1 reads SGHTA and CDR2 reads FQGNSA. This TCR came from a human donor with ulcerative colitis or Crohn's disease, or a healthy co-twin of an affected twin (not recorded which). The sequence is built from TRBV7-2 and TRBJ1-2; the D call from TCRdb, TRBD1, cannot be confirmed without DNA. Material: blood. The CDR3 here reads CASSSPGRLPNYGYTF.